This T cell receptor beta chain appears in the sequencing data of a study of blood T cell repertoires in COVID-19 (dated by TCRdb to 2019 to 2021). General notes on the study: Samples covering the acute and convalescent phases of COVID-19 were provided by collaborators in the United States, Italy and Spain. The material from the prospective study consisted of cDNA or gDNA derived from T cells, B-cell-depleted T cells, or PBMCs. Deeply sampled blood TCRbeta repertoires from subjects exposed to, actively infected with, or recovered from COVID-19 were included in the dataset. A freely available public database, intended as a resource for researchers studying the immune response to SARS-CoV-2, is where the repertoires were released. Samples came from the ongoing ImmuneRACE study (first 160 participants) plus 1,254 subjects from 6 global collaborators. The sample metadata nearly always contained a de-identified subject ID, COVID-19 status, age in years and sex. Where HLA class I and class II types were available, the types were taken from metadata supplied by the sample provider, not from assay-based typing. The paper's findings and limits, for the study overall: The amount of clinical and demographic metadata varied by source and participant and was provided uncurated.

In regard to this clone: Its antigen is unknown. No much larger clonotype is one base removed from it; base qualities were not supplied.

From the cysteine up to the phenylalanine, the CDR3 has a length of 14 residues. The entry retains the CDR3 DNA only, 42 bases that are in frame from base 1. The germline V gene (reference sequence) provides CDR1 DFQATT and CDR2 SNEGSKA. The trim is 3 bases for V and 8 bases for J, with a gap of 19 bases between the germline ends. TCRbeta CDR3 regions were amplified from genomic DNA using the immunoSEQ Assay, a bias-controlled multiplex PCR. The authors processed their data as follows. Within the assay, amplification of reference gene primers was used to estimate how many nucleated cells each sample contained. To quantify the absolute abundance of each unique TCRbeta CDR3 rearrangement, sequence reads were collapsed and filtered. Productive Simpson clonality was computed per sample as the square root of Simpson's diversity index over productive rearrangements. The table was pulled from immuneACCESS by TCRdb, which kept in-frame rearrangements only. Such tables lose some clones; where checked, under half of the loss comes from unresolved V genes, and the rest has no known cause. The V and J calls and the clone size are those of that table, but D and trimming were determined from the DNA. The sample profile shows some 260,000 clones; around 83% of them were found once. Jointly, the top ten make up roughly 10% of the sample.

Collaborating institutions collected whole blood in K2EDTA tubes following their own protocols. Collaborator samples were shipped for TCRbeta analysis as frozen whole blood, isolated PBMCs, or DNA extracted from either sample type. The TCR sequence derives from an older man with acute or convalescent COVID-19. The sequence joins TRBV20-1 to TRBJ1-1; no D gene call is confident. The sample was peripheral blood. The bases read TGCAGTGCTAGTCTTTTCGGTAGGAGGGCGGAAGCTTTCTTT. This is translated as CSASLFGRRAEAFF.